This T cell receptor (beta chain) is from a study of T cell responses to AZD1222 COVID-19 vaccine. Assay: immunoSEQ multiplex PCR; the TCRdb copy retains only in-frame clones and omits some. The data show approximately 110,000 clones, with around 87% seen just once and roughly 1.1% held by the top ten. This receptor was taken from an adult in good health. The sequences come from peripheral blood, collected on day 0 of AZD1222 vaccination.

CDR3 sequence reads: CASQPTGSYNSPLHF. DNA of the CDR3: TGTGCCAGTCAGCCGACAGGCTCCTATAATTCACCCCTCCACTTT. The rearrangement uses TRBV28 and TRBJ1-6, with D tentatively TRBD1 (6 bases). The length of the CDR3 is 15 residues. Germline CDR1 and CDR2: MDHEN and SYDVKM. V was cut by 9 bases and J by 0 bases, with 12 bases left in between.